This section outlines one T cell receptor (beta chain) sequence together with its context. Its cognate antigen is unknown. TCRdb redid the calling of the reads with MiXCR, one entry per CDR3 protein. The table records around 360,000 distinct CDR3 sequences, about 35% of them present only once. J gave up 1 base and V 3 bases, and 5 bases lay outside the gene matches. The CDR3 totals 15 residues. Germline V gene data show CDR1 as ENHRY and CDR2 as SYGVKD. The data were obtained in a study of T cell repertoires in cytomegalovirus infection. Study observations and caveats: CMV-specific TCR beta clonotypes restricted by HLA-C dominated the ex vivo response. Summed frequency of shared TCR beta families picked out CMV carriers who also had the relevant HLA.

The rearrangement links TRBV10-3 to TRBJ2-5; the match to TRBD2 covers 7 bases. The clonotype comes from a human donor in good health (CMV status not recorded). Some clones in this sample may be carry-over from other donors' samples. The sample was cultured PBMCs, taken from culture after CMV antigen stimulation. The DNA for the CDR3 is TGTGCCATCAGTGAAGGCGGGAGCGTCCAAGAGACCCAGTACTTC. Its protein product is CAISEGGSVQETQYF.